This T cell receptor beta chain originates from a study of blood T cell repertoires in COVID-19. Background on the study: Italy, Spain and the United States were the sources of the convalescent and acute COVID-19 samples. T cells, B-cell-depleted T cells, or PBMCs supplied cDNA or gDNA.

Patients at the Seattle site were enrolled during active infection and followed longitudinally. Original data processing: Nucleated cell number was recorded as an estimate derived from reference gene primer amplification. The assay was immunoSEQ multiplex PCR, and TCRdb's table has in-frame clones only and misses some. The D gene and trimming were derived from the DNA, and the V and J assignments and clone size from that table. The table has some 320,000 clones, roughly nine tenths seen once. The CDR3 length is 13 residues. Trimming stripped 5 bases from V and 3 bases from J, with 10 bases between. Germline loops: CDR1 WNHNN, CDR2 SYGVQD (reference sequence).

The sequencing input was peripheral blood. This clonotype was sampled from a woman aged 30 to 39 with COVID-19, enrolled during active disease. The rearrangement joins TRBV10-1 to TRBJ1-1; no clear D. CDR3 nucleotide sequence: TGCGCCAGCAGTTCGGTTCCGGACACTGAAGCTTTCTTT. Residues: CASSSVPDTEAFF.